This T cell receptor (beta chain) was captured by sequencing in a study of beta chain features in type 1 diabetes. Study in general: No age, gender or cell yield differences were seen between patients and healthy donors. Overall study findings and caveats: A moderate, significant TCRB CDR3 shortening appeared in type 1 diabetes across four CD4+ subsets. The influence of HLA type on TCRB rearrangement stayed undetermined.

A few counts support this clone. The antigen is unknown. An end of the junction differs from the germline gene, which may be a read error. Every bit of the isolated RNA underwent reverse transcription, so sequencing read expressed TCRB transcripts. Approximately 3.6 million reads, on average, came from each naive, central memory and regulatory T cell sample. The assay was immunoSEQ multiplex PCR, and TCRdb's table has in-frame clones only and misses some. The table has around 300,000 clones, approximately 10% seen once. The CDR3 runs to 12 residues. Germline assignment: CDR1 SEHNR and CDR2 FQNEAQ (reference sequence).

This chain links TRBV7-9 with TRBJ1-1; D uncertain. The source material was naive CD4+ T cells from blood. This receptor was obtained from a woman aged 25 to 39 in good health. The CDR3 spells CASSLTASYDLF. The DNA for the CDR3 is TGTGCCAGCAGCTTAACAGCTTCGTATGACCTCTTT.